This TCR beta chain was recovered during a study of control samples from healthy donors and cancer patients. Profiling relied on immunoSEQ multiplex PCR, and the TCRdb table lists in-frame clones only, not all of them. Among about 140,000 clones listed, 91% were seen once. CDR1 and CDR2 (germline): SEHNR, FQNEAQ (reference sequence). The CDR3 extends over 17 amino acids. A word on this clone: The junction and the germline gene differ at one end; a read error may be behind it. Distinct nucleotide sequences in the sample also encode this CDR3.

The sample comprised blood. The V and J genes are TRBV7-9 and TRBJ1-4, with 9 bases matching TRBD1. The sequence came from a young man in good health. The DNA for the CDR3 is TGTGCCAGCAGCTCAGGACAGGGGCAAACAACTAATGAAAAGCTGTTTTTT. Protein product: CASSSGQGQTTNEKLFF.